One sample yielded the 28 T cell receptor beta chains listed below, sequenced in a study. Using its own MiXCR run on the RT-PCR reads, TCRdb lists one record per CDR3 protein. The table has more than 550,000 distinct CDR3 sequences, around 14% seen once. Sample: memory CD4+ T cells from blood. The origin of the receptors is a female donor in good health, serving as a healthy control.

This clonotype showed up many times. The rearrangement uses TRBV7-6 and TRBJ2-7, with 7 nucleotides matching TRBD1. V shed 5 bases, J shed 3 bases, and the junction held 7 bases outside the gene matches. The CDR3 spans 14 residues. Per the germline V gene, CDR1 is SGHVS and CDR2 is FNYEAQ. This CDR3 is CASSPKGQNYEQYF. CDR3 coding DNA: TGTGCCAGCAGCCCGAAGGGACAGAACTACGAGCAGTACTTC.

This clonotype was detected ten times or more. The rearrangement joins TRBV20-1 to TRBJ2-1, with 10 bases that match TRBD2. Germline assignment: CDR1 DFQATT and CDR2 SNEGSKA (reference sequence). This CDR3 has 16 amino acids. V dropped 3 bases and J dropped 4; count of bases not matched to a gene: 9. CDR3 nucleotides: TGCAGTGCTAGTCCCCCCAGCGGGAGGGTATACAATGAGCAGTTCTTC. It specifies CSASPPSGRVYNEQFF.

The table lists this clonotype with a few counts. The chain joins TRBV2 to TRBJ1-1, with D unclear. V lost 7 bases, J lost 6 bases, and 18 bases lay in between. Germline V gene lookup returns CDR1 SNHLY and CDR2 FYNNEI. The CDR3 covers 14 residues. In nucleotides, the CDR3 is TGTGCCAGCACGAGCGAAGAGGGCGCCTCTGAAGCTTTCTTT. Protein: CASTSEEGASEAFF.

The J gene is TRBJ2-1, the V gene TRBV20-1, with D uncertain. Germline values: CDR1 DFQATT, CDR2 SNEGSKA (reference sequence). The CDR3 contains 14 residues. Trimming stripped 1 base from V and 0 bases from J, with 7 bases between. The CDR3 bases are TGCAGTGCTAGAGGCTGGGGCTCCTACAATGAGCAGTTCTTC. Residues: CSARGWGSYNEQFF.

This clonotype was seen only a few times. V usage is TRBV20-1 and J usage is TRBJ1-1, with a tentative D call TRBD1 (5 bases). CDR1 is DFQATT, CDR2 SNEGSKA, per germline (reference sequence). The CDR3 contains 14 residues. Trimming removed 3 bases at V and 3 bases at J, with 14 bases between. CDR3 amino acids: CSARARGGDTEAFF. The CDR3 DNA reads TGCAGTGCTAGGGCTCGGGGAGGGGACACTGAAGCTTTCTTT.

This clonotype has only a few counts. This rearrangement joins TRBV10-3 to TRBJ2-5, with 9 bases aligning to TRBD1. This CDR3 region has 14 residues. The V gene end was trimmed by 6 bases and the J gene end by 5 bases; junction bases not matched to a gene: 7. Per the germline V gene, CDR1 is ENHRY and CDR2 is SYGVKD. CDR3 region: CAISDRGSFETQYF. The CDR3 DNA reads as TGTGCCATCAGCGACAGGGGGTCTTTTGAGACCCAGTACTTC.

This chain connects TRBV7-2 to TRBJ2-7; tentatively, D is TRBD2 (6 bases). Per germline, CDR1 SGHTA and CDR2 FQGNSA. The CDR3 totals 14 residues. The V end lost 5 bases, the J end lost 6 bases, and 17 bases lay between the germline ends. The CDR3, as DNA: TGTGCCAGCAGCGCCGGGGGAACGATCCGCGAGCAGTACTTC. It encodes CASSAGGTIREQYF. Combining the CDR3 with reference TRBV7-2 and TRBJ2-7 gives the whole variable domain GAGVSQSPSNKVTEKGKDVELRCDPISGHTALYWYRQSLGQGLEFLIYFQGNSAPDKSGLPSDRFSAERTGGSVSTLTIQRTQQEDSAVYLCASSAGGTIREQYFGPGTRLTVT.

This clonotype was counted only a few times. The genes are TRBV7-8 and TRBJ1-6; D unclear. The V end was cut by 1 base, the J end by 7 bases, with 8 bases between. CDR3 length equals 14 residues. Germline V gene sequence: CDR1 SGHVS, CDR2 FQNEAQ. In nucleotides, the CDR3 is TGTGCCAGCAGCTTAGATCTGGGAAATTCACCCCTCCACTTT. Protein sequence: CASSLDLGNSPLHF. The complete variable domain, with remaining parts taken from reference TRBV7-8 and TRBJ1-6, reads GAGVSQSPRYKVAKRGQDVALRCDPISGHVSLFWYQQALGQGPEFLTYFQNEAQLDKSGLPSDRFFAERPEGSVSTLKIQRTQQEDSAVYLCASSLDLGNSPLHFGNGTRLTVT.

CDR3 loop: CASSYVGGAYNEQFF. The CDR3 coding sequence is TGTGCCAGCAGCTACGTAGGGGGGGCCTACAATGAGCAGTTCTTC. The gene calls are TRBV7-2 and TRBJ2-1; possible D gene TRBD2, 7 bases. Per germline, CDR1 SGHTA and CDR2 FQGNSA. This CDR3 is built from 15 residues. Trimming stripped 4 bases from V and 2 bases from J, with 12 bases between. Together with reference TRBV7-2 and TRBJ2-1, the CDR3 gives the full variable domain: GAGVSQSPSNKVTEKGKDVELRCDPISGHTALYWYRQSLGQGLEFLIYFQGNSAPDKSGLPSDRFSAERTGGSVSTLTIQRTQQEDSAVYLCASSYVGGAYNEQFFGPGTRLTVL.

This clonotype came up many times. The V call is TRBV5-6, the J call TRBJ2-7; 7 nucleotides align to TRBD1. V was clipped by 6 bases and J by 8 bases; unmatched bases: 5. CDR1 SGHDT and CDR2 YYEEEE come from the germline V gene. This CDR3 has 11 amino acids. The CDR3: CASTRQGQQYF. The CDR3 DNA is TGTGCCAGCACCCGACAGGGACAGCAGTACTTC.

This clonotype was seen a handful of times. The V call is TRBV20-1, the J call TRBJ1-4; 7 bases are shared with TRBD1. Germline V lookup: CDR1 DFQATT, CDR2 SNEGSKA (reference sequence). There are 14 residues in the CDR3. V lost 3 bases, J lost 8 bases, and 9 bases stayed unmatched. CDR3 sequence reads: CSASPPGGGEKLFF. The CDR3, as DNA: TGCAGTGCTAGCCCGCCAGGGGGTGGCGAAAAACTGTTTTTT.

This clonotype was picked up many times. The gene calls are TRBV7-6 and TRBJ2-1; TRBD1 aligns across 8 bases. The ends lost 6 bases at V and 8 bases at J; junction bases unmatched: 9. CDR3 length: 14 residues. CDR1 and CDR2 (germline): SGHVS, FNYEAQ. CDR3 region: CASRQRQGSHEQFF. The CDR3 nucleotides are TGTGCCAGCAGACAAAGACAGGGGTCCCATGAGCAGTTCTTC.

The chain employs TRBV5-6 and TRBJ1-4, with 7 positions matching TRBD1. This CDR3 is 15 amino acids long. CDR1 and CDR2 from the germline V gene are SGHDT and YYEEEE. The junction had 7 bases not matched to a gene; V was cut back by 1 base and J by 7 bases. The CDR3: CASSLLRQGGEKLFF. The CDR3 nucleotides are TGTGCCAGCAGCTTGCTTCGACAGGGAGGTGAAAAACTGTTTTTT.

V and J are TRBV20-1 and TRBJ1-2; D possibly corresponds to TRBD1 (6 bases). Germline V gives CDR1 DFQATT, CDR2 SNEGSKA (reference sequence). V was clipped by 6 bases and J by 7 bases, with 15 bases between them. CDR3 size: 12 residues. The CDR3 DNA follows: TGCAGTGCCACGTGGGGGGCGTTTGGCTACACCTTC. It specifies CSATWGAFGYTF.

This clonotype has only a few counts. V usage is TRBV10-2 and J usage is TRBJ2-7; D is perhaps TRBD1 or TRBD2 (5 bases each). CDR1 WSHSY and CDR2 SAAADI come from the germline V gene. CDR3 length: 14 residues. V was shortened by 5 bases and J by 0 bases, with 11 bases between the two germline ends. The chain's CDR3 is CASSRRGVSYEQYF. The CDR3 nucleotides read TGCGCCAGCAGTAGAAGAGGGGTCTCCTACGAGCAGTACTTC.

This clonotype has at least ten counts. V gene TRBV4-2 combines with J gene TRBJ2-7; the D is unclear. Germline V gene sequence: CDR1 LGHNA, CDR2 YNFKEQ. CDR3 length equals 13 residues. Between the trimmed V and J ends, which lost 2 bases and 0 bases, there was a span of 5 bases. This CDR3 is CASSQLDSYEQYF. CDR3 nucleotide sequence: TGTGCCAGCAGCCAACTGGACTCCTACGAGCAGTACTTC.

This clonotype was observed many times. The gene calls are TRBV20-1 and TRBJ1-2; 7 nucleotides align to TRBD1. J lost 8 bases, V lost 0 bases, and 9 bases had no gene match. CDR3 size: 14 residues. The V gene's germline CDR1 is DFQATT and CDR2 SNEGSKA (reference sequence). The CDR3 protein is CSARDSMTGLGYTF. CDR3 DNA sequence: TGCAGTGCTAGAGATTCCATGACAGGGCTCGGCTACACCTTC.

This clonotype was observed at least ten times. This sequence joins TRBV12-3 or TRBV12-4 and TRBJ2-3; possibly TRBD1 for D (5 bases). CDR3 length: 13 amino acids. Trimming shortened V by 6 bases and J by 2 bases, and 9 bases separated the two germline ends. CDR3: CASRRGATDTQYF. CDR3 bases: TGTGCCAGCAGGCGTGGGGCCACAGATACGCAGTATTTT.

The chain has TRBV19 and TRBJ2-7, with D possibly being TRBD1 (6 bases). V dropped 4 bases and J dropped 4 bases, with 20 bases sitting between them. CDR1 is LNHDA, CDR2 SQIVND, per germline (reference sequence). CDR3 length equals 16 residues. The CDR3 here is CASSTHLRDNDYEQYF. In nucleotides, the CDR3 is TGTGCCAGTAGTACCCACCTCCGGGACAATGATTACGAGCAGTACTTC.

The chain joins TRBV5-3 to TRBJ1-5; D uncertain. TRBV5-3 is an ORF for which the function is uncertain. This CDR3 contains 11 residues. Trimming took off 2 bases at V and 4 bases at J, with 1 base between the two ends. DNA for the CDR3: TGTGCCAGAAGCTTTAATCAGCCCCAGCATTTT. The encoded protein is CARSFNQPQHF.

This clonotype has ten or more counts. This chain connects TRBV12-3 or TRBV12-4 to TRBJ2-1; unclear D gene. This CDR3 spans 11 amino acids. Deletions cut 6 bases from V and 9 bases from J, with 9 bases between. Here the CDR3 DNA reads TGTGCCAGCAGCCCCGCCCGTGAGCAGTTCTTC. Translated, it gives CASSPAREQFF.

J is TRBJ1-5 and V is TRBV5-1, with D tentatively TRBD1 (5 bases). The CDR3 length is 15 residues. Trimming removed 0 bases at V and 2 bases at J, with 9 bases between. In germline, CDR1 is SGHRS, CDR2 YFSETQ. CDR3 sequence reads: CASSLVGAGNQPQHF. The CDR3 bases are TGCGCCAGCAGCTTGGTAGGGGCCGGCAATCAGCCCCAGCATTTT.

This clonotype was counted a few times. The V gene is TRBV6-2 or TRBV6-3, the J gene TRBJ2-7, with D possibly being TRBD1 (6 bases). In germline, CDR1 is MNHEY, CDR2 SVGEGT. The germline V and J ends were trimmed by 2 bases and 3 bases, with 11 bases remaining between them. The CDR3 is 14 residues long. The CDR3 is CASSYPTGSYEQYF. CDR3 sequence (DNA): TGTGCCAGCAGTTACCCCACAGGGAGCTACGAGCAGTACTTC.

The rearrangement uses TRBV7-8 and TRBJ1-2, with D possibly being TRBD1 (6 bases). Per germline, CDR1 SGHVS and CDR2 FQNEAQ. V was clipped by 4 bases and J by 2 bases, with 14 bases between them. The CDR3 spans 15 residues. The CDR3 region is CASSSDTGFNYGYTF. The CDR3 DNA sequence: TGTGCCAGCAGCTCAGATACAGGGTTCAACTATGGCTACACCTTC.

The chain uses TRBV14 and TRBJ2-1, with 10 bases matching TRBD2. The J segment lost 0 bases and the V segment lost 3 bases, leaving 5 bases of the junction unmatched. This CDR3 spans 17 amino acids. The germline CDR1 and CDR2 sequences are SGHDN and FVKESK. CDR3 sequence reads: CASSHLSSGGSYNEQFF. The CDR3 DNA sequence: TGTGCCAGCAGCCACCTCTCTAGCGGGGGCTCCTACAATGAGCAGTTCTTC.

J is TRBJ1-1 and V is TRBV20-1, with 8 bases identical to TRBD1. V shed 0 bases, J shed 5 bases, and the junction held 8 bases outside the gene matches. CDR3 length: 15 residues. Germline assignment: CDR1 DFQATT and CDR2 SNEGSKA (reference sequence). As DNA, the CDR3 is TGCAGTGCTAGAGACGTTCAGACAGGGGAGACTGAAGCTTTCTTT. As protein: CSARDVQTGETEAFF.

The gene calls are TRBV15 and TRBJ1-3; D is perhaps TRBD1 (5 bases). Germline CDR1 LNHNV, CDR2 YYDKDF (reference sequence). V was trimmed by 0 bases and J by 9 bases, leaving 6 bases between them. The CDR3 totals 12 residues. CDR3: CATSREGVTIYF. DNA for the CDR3: TGTGCCACCAGCAGAGAAGGGGTCACCATATATTTT. Variable domain in full (rest from reference TRBV15 and TRBJ1-3): DAMVIQNPRYQVTQFGKPVTLSCSQTLNHNVMYWYQQKSSQAPKLLFHYYDKDFNNEADTPDNFQSRRPNTSFCFLDIRSPGLGDTAMYLCATSREGVTIYFGEGSWLTVV.

This clonotype occurred a few times. This chain joins TRBV5-1 and TRBJ2-7; 10 nucleotides match TRBD2. The CDR3 is 15 residues long. The germline CDR1 and CDR2 sequences are SGHRS and YFSETQ. After removal of 4 bases from V and 2 bases from J, the junction contained 6 bases not matched to a gene. The CDR3 region has the DNA TGCGCCAGCAGCCCTACTAGCGGGACCACCTACGAGCAGTACTTC. Encoded protein: CASSPTSGTTYEQYF.